The rows below give T cell receptor beta chains drawn from one sample of a study of shared clonotypes between healthy human individuals. Profiling relied on immunoSEQ multiplex PCR, and the TCRdb table lists in-frame clones only, not all of them. The sample lists around 1.1 million clones; roughly 80% were seen once. The source material was memory CD4+ T cells from PBMCs. The receptors shown here come from a man aged 18 to 29 in good health. Some clones in this sample may be carry-over from other donors' samples. CDR3s include the opening cysteine and the closing phenylalanine or tryptophan. D genes are given only for firm matches. Only part of the rows carry a size: once, few, many, or a class if the clone is expanded.

cdr3_nt: TGTGCCAGCAGTTTCTCACACATAACCAACTTCAACACTGAAGCTTTCTTT
cdr3_aa: CASSFSHITNFNTEAFF
d_call: .
clone_size: .
j_call: TRBJ1-1
v_call: TRBV11-2

cdr3_nt: TGTGCCAGTATGCCCAGGGAGTTGGGCACGCAGTATTTT
cdr3_aa: CASMPRELGTQYF
d_call: .
clone_size: .
j_call: TRBJ2-3
v_call: TRBV19

cdr3_nt: TGTGCCAGCAGCTCGGGACTAGCGGGAATAGAGACCCAGTACTTC
cdr3_aa: CASSSGLAGIETQYF
d_call: TRBD2
clone_size: once
j_call: TRBJ2-5
v_call: TRBV11-2

cdr3_nt: TGTGCCAGCAGCAACAGACCGACAGGGAATGAAAAACTGTTTTTT
cdr3_aa: CASSNRPTGNEKLFF
d_call: TRBD1
clone_size: .
j_call: TRBJ1-4
v_call: TRBV4-2

cdr3_nt: TGTGCCAGCAGCCCCCCTCGACAGAACACTGAAGCTTTCTTT
cdr3_aa: CASSPPRQNTEAFF
d_call: .
clone_size: few
j_call: TRBJ1-1
v_call: TRBV28

cdr3_nt: TGTGCCAGCTCACCTCAGGCGGGTGGAAACGAAAAACTGTTTTTT
cdr3_aa: CASSPQAGGNEKLFF
d_call: .
clone_size: few
j_call: TRBJ1-4
v_call: TRBV18

cdr3_nt: TGTGCCAGCAGCTTACCTTTACCTAGCACAGATACGCAGTATTTT
cdr3_aa: CASSLPLPSTDTQYF
d_call: .
clone_size: few
j_call: TRBJ2-3
v_call: TRBV7-9

cdr3_nt: TGTGCCAGCAGCCGACTAGCGGGAGGGGGGGGCGAGCAGTTCTTC
cdr3_aa: CASSRLAGGGGEQFF
d_call: TRBD2
clone_size: .
j_call: TRBJ2-1
v_call: TRBV6-5

cdr3_nt: TGTGCCAGCAGACAGGACAGAACCTACAATGAGCAGTTCTTC
cdr3_aa: CASRQDRTYNEQFF
d_call: .
clone_size: .
j_call: TRBJ2-1
v_call: TRBV28

cdr3_nt: TGCAGCGTTGTGCGGGGGGTAGGCACTGAAGCTTTCTTT
cdr3_aa: CSVVRGVGTEAFF
d_call: .
clone_size: .
j_call: TRBJ1-1
v_call: TRBV29-1

cdr3_nt: TGTGCCAGCAGTGACAGGACTAGCGGCAATGAGCAGTTCTTC
cdr3_aa: CASSDRTSGNEQFF
d_call: TRBD2
clone_size: few
j_call: TRBJ2-1
v_call: TRBV2

cdr3_nt: TGTGCCAGCGACAAGAACTTGAACACTGAAGCTTTCTTT
cdr3_aa: CASDKNLNTEAFF
d_call: .
clone_size: .
j_call: TRBJ1-1
v_call: TRBV2

cdr3_nt: TGCAGCGTTGCCCAACTAGCGGGGGAGGCAAATGAGCAGTTCTTC
cdr3_aa: CSVAQLAGEANEQFF
d_call: TRBD2
clone_size: .
j_call: TRBJ2-1
v_call: TRBV29-1

cdr3_nt: TGCGCCAGCAGCTTGCAGGGCCCCTACGAGCAGTACTTC
cdr3_aa: CASSLQGPYEQYF
d_call: .
clone_size: few
j_call: TRBJ2-7
v_call: TRBV5-1

cdr3_nt: TGCACCAGCAGCCAAGGCAGGGGGCGAGAGACCCAGTACTTC
cdr3_aa: CTSSQGRGRETQYF
d_call: .
clone_size: once
j_call: TRBJ2-5
v_call: TRBV1

cdr3_nt: TGCGCCAGCAGTCCAACTACCTACGAGCAGTACTTC
cdr3_aa: CASSPTTYEQYF
d_call: .
clone_size: .
j_call: TRBJ2-7
v_call: TRBV10-1

cdr3_nt: TGCAGCGCCAGTGATGGCCAGGTCGCAGATACGCAGTATTTT
cdr3_aa: CSASDGQVADTQYF
d_call: .
clone_size: .
j_call: TRBJ2-3
v_call: TRBV29-1

cdr3_nt: TGCGCCAGCAGCTCGGGACAGGGGTCGGGCGAAAAACTGTTTTTT
cdr3_aa: CASSSGQGSGEKLFF
d_call: TRBD1
clone_size: .
j_call: TRBJ1-4
v_call: TRBV5-1

cdr3_nt: TGTGCCAGCAGTCCCTCGTGGGCCCGCTCCTACGAGCAGTACTTC
cdr3_aa: CASSPSWARSYEQYF
d_call: .
clone_size: once
j_call: TRBJ2-7
v_call: TRBV27

cdr3_nt: TGTGCCAGCAGCTCCGGGACAGGGGTTCATAATTCACCCCTCCACTTT
cdr3_aa: CASSSGTGVHNSPLHF
d_call: TRBD1
clone_size: .
j_call: TRBJ1-6
v_call: TRBV5-6

cdr3_nt: TGTGCCAGCAGTAAACGGACAGGTGCCAATGAGCAGTTCTTC
cdr3_aa: CASSKRTGANEQFF
d_call: TRBD1
clone_size: .
j_call: TRBJ2-1
v_call: TRBV28

cdr3_nt: TGTGCCAGCAGCGTGGCTGGGGGCGGCGAGCAGTACTTC
cdr3_aa: CASSVAGGGEQYF
d_call: .
clone_size: .
j_call: TRBJ2-7
v_call: TRBV9

cdr3_nt: TGTGCCAGCAGTTTGGGGACAGGGTTATACAATGAGCAGTTCTTC
cdr3_aa: CASSLGTGLYNEQFF
d_call: TRBD1
clone_size: .
j_call: TRBJ2-1
v_call: TRBV27

cdr3_nt: TGTGCCAGCAGGGTACAGCCAGCCGGGGAGCTGTTTTTT
cdr3_aa: CASRVQPAGELFF
d_call: .
clone_size: .
j_call: TRBJ2-2
v_call: TRBV6-4

cdr3_nt: TGCGCCAGCAGCCCCCCTTGGGGGGGAGACAATGAGCAGTTCTTC
cdr3_aa: CASSPPWGGDNEQFF
d_call: TRBD2
clone_size: .
j_call: TRBJ2-1
v_call: TRBV5-1

cdr3_nt: TGTGCCAGCTCACCACTAGAGAACACTGAAGCTTTCTTT
cdr3_aa: CASSPLENTEAFF
d_call: .
clone_size: .
j_call: TRBJ1-1
v_call: TRBV18

cdr3_nt: TGTGCCAGCAAGGCCGTACAGGCTGGGAGCACTGAAGCTTTCTTT
cdr3_aa: CASKAVQAGSTEAFF
d_call: .
clone_size: .
j_call: TRBJ1-1
v_call: TRBV6-1

cdr3_nt: TGTGCCAGCAGCGGCACCGGGACTAGCGTTTCTGAGACCCAGTACTTC
cdr3_aa: CASSGTGTSVSETQYF
d_call: TRBD2
clone_size: .
j_call: TRBJ2-5
v_call: TRBV9

cdr3_nt: TGCGCCAGCAGCTTGGAGGAGACCCAGTACTTC
cdr3_aa: CASSLEETQYF
d_call: .
clone_size: .
j_call: TRBJ2-5
v_call: TRBV5-1

cdr3_nt: TGTGCCAGCAGCTTTACGGGGAGGGCAGACAATGAGCAGTTCTTC
cdr3_aa: CASSFTGRADNEQFF
d_call: TRBD2
clone_size: .
j_call: TRBJ2-1
v_call: TRBV11-2

cdr3_nt: TGTGCCAGCAGCCCTACAGGGGATCAAGCTTTCTTT
cdr3_aa: CASSPTGDQAFF
d_call: TRBD1
clone_size: .
j_call: TRBJ1-1
v_call: TRBV5-6

cdr3_nt: TGTGCCAGCCAGAACAGGGAAGAGACCCAGTACTTC
cdr3_aa: CASQNREETQYF
d_call: .
clone_size: many
j_call: TRBJ2-5
v_call: TRBV6-6

cdr3_nt: TGTGCCAGCAGCGTAGGGACAGCTTCCTATGGCTACACCTTC
cdr3_aa: CASSVGTASYGYTF
d_call: .
clone_size: .
j_call: TRBJ1-2
v_call: TRBV9

cdr3_nt: TGTGCCAGCAGTGAAGAGCGCCCGAGCACAGATACGCAGTATTTT
cdr3_aa: CASSEERPSTDTQYF
d_call: .
clone_size: .
j_call: TRBJ2-3
v_call: TRBV2

cdr3_nt: TGTGCCAGCAATAAGGGTTCCTACTACAATGAGCAGTTCTTC
cdr3_aa: CASNKGSYYNEQFF
d_call: .
clone_size: .
j_call: TRBJ2-1
v_call: TRBV6-1

cdr3_nt: TGTGCCAGTAGTGCAGAGGGAAACTCTGGGGCCAACGTCCTGACTTTC
cdr3_aa: CASSAEGNSGANVLTF
d_call: .
clone_size: .
j_call: TRBJ2-6
v_call: TRBV19

cdr3_nt: TGCGCCAGCAGTCTAGCTGCCCAGGTGTCAGATACGCAGTATTTT
cdr3_aa: CASSLAAQVSDTQYF
d_call: .
clone_size: .
j_call: TRBJ2-3
v_call: TRBV5-1

cdr3_nt: TGTGCCACCAGCAGAGATCGGCTAGCGGGAGCCTACAATGAGCAGTTCTTC
cdr3_aa: CATSRDRLAGAYNEQFF
d_call: TRBD2
clone_size: once
j_call: TRBJ2-1
v_call: TRBV15

cdr3_nt: TGTGCCAGCAGTTCGGGACAGGGGGTTCACGAGCAGTACTTC
cdr3_aa: CASSSGQGVHEQYF
d_call: TRBD1
clone_size: .
j_call: TRBJ2-7
v_call: TRBV28

cdr3_nt: TGCGCCAGCACCCTCCCCCTAGCGGGAGACAATGAGCAGTTCTTC
cdr3_aa: CASTLPLAGDNEQFF
d_call: TRBD2
clone_size: .
j_call: TRBJ2-1
v_call: TRBV5-1

cdr3_nt: TGTGCCAGCAGCTTTTATCGGACAGATACAGATACGCAGTATTTT
cdr3_aa: CASSFYRTDTDTQYF
d_call: .
clone_size: .
j_call: TRBJ2-3
v_call: TRBV5-8

cdr3_nt: TGTGCCAGCAGCTTATTAGCGGGACCTTACACCGGGGAGCTGTTTTTT
cdr3_aa: CASSLLAGPYTGELFF
d_call: TRBD2
clone_size: .
j_call: TRBJ2-2
v_call: TRBV7-2

cdr3_nt: TGTGCCAGCAGTTTATCCCGTTACACCGGGGAGCTGTTTTTT
cdr3_aa: CASSLSRYTGELFF
d_call: .
clone_size: .
j_call: TRBJ2-2
v_call: TRBV27

cdr3_nt: TGTGCCAGCAGCTTAGTATCCTATGGCTACACCTTC
cdr3_aa: CASSLVSYGYTF
d_call: .
clone_size: .
j_call: TRBJ1-2
v_call: TRBV7-9

cdr3_nt: TGTGCCTGGAGTCAAGTAGGGCTAGGGAACACTGAAGCTTTCTTT
cdr3_aa: CAWSQVGLGNTEAFF
d_call: .
clone_size: .
j_call: TRBJ1-1
v_call: TRBV30

cdr3_nt: TGTGCCAGCAGTTTTAACAGGGGGCGAATAGATCGCTCCTACAATGAGCAGTTCTTC
cdr3_aa: CASSFNRGRIDRSYNEQFF
d_call: TRBD1
clone_size: few
j_call: TRBJ2-1
v_call: TRBV27

cdr3_nt: TGTGCCACCTCAGTGGGCCCACAAACTCCCTGGGGGGCCAACGTCCTGACTTTC
cdr3_aa: CATSVGPQTPWGANVLTF
d_call: .
clone_size: .
j_call: TRBJ2-6
v_call: TRBV19

cdr3_nt: TGTGCCAGCAGTTACTTAGAGGAGGGGTACGAGCAGTACTTC
cdr3_aa: CASSYLEEGYEQYF
d_call: .
clone_size: .
j_call: TRBJ2-7
v_call: TRBV6-6